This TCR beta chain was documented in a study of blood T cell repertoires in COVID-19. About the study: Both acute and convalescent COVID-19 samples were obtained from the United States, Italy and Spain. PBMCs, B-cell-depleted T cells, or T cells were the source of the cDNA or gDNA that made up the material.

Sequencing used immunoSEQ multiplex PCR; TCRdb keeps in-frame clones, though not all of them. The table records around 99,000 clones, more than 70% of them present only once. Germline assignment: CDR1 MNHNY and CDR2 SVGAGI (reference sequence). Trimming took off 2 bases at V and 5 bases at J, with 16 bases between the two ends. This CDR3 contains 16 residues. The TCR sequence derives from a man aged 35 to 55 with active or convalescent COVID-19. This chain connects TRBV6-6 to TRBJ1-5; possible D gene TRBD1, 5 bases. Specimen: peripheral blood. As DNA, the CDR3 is TGTGCCAGCAGTTACGGGGACCCGAGGGACTATCAGCCCCAGCATTTT. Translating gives CASSYGDPRDYQPQHF.